This TCR beta chain is from a study of blood T cell repertoires in COVID-19. As processed by the authors: Amplification of reference gene primers was used by the study to estimate nucleated cell counts. Sequencing was performed with immunoSEQ multiplex PCR; in TCRdb, only in-frame clones are kept and a portion is missing. V, J and clone size were drawn from that table, and D and trimming were deduced from the DNA. The sample includes under 250,000 clones, approximately 85% of them seen just once. Seattle patients were enrolled while actively infected and followed longitudinally. The CDR3 totals 14 residues. V was pared by 6 bases and J by 4 bases, with 7 bases of the junction left unmatched. Germline-derived CDR1 and CDR2 are MNHEY and SVGAGI.

The specimen was peripheral blood. J is TRBJ1-2 and V is TRBV6-5; 8 nucleotides line up with TRBD1. The TCR originated in a man between 50 and 59 years old with COVID-19, enrolled during active disease. CDR3 nucleotide sequence: TGTGCCAGCAGAAAGGACAGGGCGAGCTATGGCTACACCTTC. Its translation: CASRKDRASYGYTF.